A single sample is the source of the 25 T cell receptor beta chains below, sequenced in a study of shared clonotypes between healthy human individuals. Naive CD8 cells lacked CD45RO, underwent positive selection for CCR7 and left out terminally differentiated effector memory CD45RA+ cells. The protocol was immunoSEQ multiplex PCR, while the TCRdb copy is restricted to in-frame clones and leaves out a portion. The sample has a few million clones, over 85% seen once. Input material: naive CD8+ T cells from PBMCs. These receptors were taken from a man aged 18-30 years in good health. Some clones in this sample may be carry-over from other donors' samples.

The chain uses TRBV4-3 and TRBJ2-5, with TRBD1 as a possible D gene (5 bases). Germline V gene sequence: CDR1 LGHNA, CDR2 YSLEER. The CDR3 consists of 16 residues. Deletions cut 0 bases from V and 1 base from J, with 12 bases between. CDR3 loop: CASSQDRQKGQETQYF. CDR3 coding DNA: TGCGCCAGCAGCCAAGATCGACAGAAGGGCCAAGAGACCCAGTACTTC.

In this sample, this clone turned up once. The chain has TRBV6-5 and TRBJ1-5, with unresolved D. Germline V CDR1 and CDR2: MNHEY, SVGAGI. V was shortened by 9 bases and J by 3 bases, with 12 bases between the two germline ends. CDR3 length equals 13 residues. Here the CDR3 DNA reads TGTGCCAGTAAGGACGGGCCCAATCAGCCCCAGCATTTT. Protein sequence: CASKDGPNQPQHF.

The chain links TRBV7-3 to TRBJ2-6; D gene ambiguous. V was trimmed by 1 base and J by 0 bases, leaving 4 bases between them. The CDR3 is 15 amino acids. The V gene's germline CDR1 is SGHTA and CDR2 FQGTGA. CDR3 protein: CASSLNPSGANVLTF. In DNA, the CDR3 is TGTGCCAGCAGCTTAAATCCCTCTGGGGCCAACGTCCTGACTTTC.

The CDR3 reads CASSLPDRGNTIYF. CDR3 bases: TGTGCCAGCTCCCTACCGGACAGGGGGAACACCATATATTTT. V and J are TRBV18 and TRBJ1-3, with 10 bases lining up with TRBD1. V lost 6 bases to trimming and J lost 7 bases; unmatched junction nucleotides: 6. Germline values: CDR1 KGHSH, CDR2 LQKENI. The CDR3 has 14 amino acids. Full variable domain (outside the CDR3, taken from reference TRBV18 and TRBJ1-3): NAGVMQNPRHLVRRRGQEARLRCSPMKGHSHVYWYRQLPEEGLKFMVYLQKENIIDESGMPKERFSAEFPKEGPSILRIQQVVRGDSAAYFCASSLPDRGNTIYFGEGSWLTVV.

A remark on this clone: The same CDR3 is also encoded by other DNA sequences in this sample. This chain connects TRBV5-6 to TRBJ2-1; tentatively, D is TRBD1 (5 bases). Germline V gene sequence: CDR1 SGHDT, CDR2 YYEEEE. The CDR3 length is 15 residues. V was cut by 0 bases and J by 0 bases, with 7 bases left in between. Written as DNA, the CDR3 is TGTGCCAGCAGCTTGGCTGGGGCCTCCTACAATGAGCAGTTCTTC. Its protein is CASSLAGASYNEQFF.

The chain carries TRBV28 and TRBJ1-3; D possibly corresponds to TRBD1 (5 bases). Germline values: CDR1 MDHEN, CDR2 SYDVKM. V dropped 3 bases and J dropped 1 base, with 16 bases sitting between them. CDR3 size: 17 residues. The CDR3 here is CASSLWGDWRSGNTIYF. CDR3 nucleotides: TGTGCCAGCAGTTTGTGGGGGGATTGGAGATCTGGAAACACCATATATTTT.

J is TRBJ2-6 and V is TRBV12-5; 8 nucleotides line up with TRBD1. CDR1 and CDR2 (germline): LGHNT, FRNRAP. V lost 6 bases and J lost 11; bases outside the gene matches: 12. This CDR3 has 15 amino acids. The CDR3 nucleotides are TGTGCTAGTGGCCCCGGACAGGGTAAATCGGACGTCCTGACTTTC. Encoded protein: CASGPGQGKSDVLTF.

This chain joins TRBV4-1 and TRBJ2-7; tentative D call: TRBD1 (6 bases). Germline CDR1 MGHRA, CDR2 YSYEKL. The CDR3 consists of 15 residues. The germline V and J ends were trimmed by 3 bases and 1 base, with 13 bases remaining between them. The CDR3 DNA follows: TGCGCCAGCAGCCAGCGACCAGGGGCATCCTACGAGCAGTACTTC. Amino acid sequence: CASSQRPGASYEQYF.

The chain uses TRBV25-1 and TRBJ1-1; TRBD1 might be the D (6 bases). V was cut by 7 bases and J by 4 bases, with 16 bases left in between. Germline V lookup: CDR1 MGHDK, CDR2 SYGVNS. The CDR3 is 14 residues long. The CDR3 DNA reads TGTGCCAGCACGGTGGGGGGCGCGGGCACTGAAGCTTTCTTT. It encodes CASTVGGAGTEAFF.

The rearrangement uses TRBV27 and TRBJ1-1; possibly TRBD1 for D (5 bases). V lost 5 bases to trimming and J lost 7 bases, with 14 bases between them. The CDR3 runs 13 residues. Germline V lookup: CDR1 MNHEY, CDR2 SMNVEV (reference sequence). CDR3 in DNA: TGTGCCAGCAGTCCACAGGTTCCGGGTGAAGCTTTCTTT. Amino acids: CASSPQVPGEAFF.

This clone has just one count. The CDR3 loop is CASSIDSTSSYEQYF. For the CDR3, the DNA is TGTGCCAGTAGTATAGATTCGACTAGCTCCTACGAGCAGTACTTC. This chain joins TRBV19 and TRBJ2-7; D may be TRBD2 (6 bases). Trimming cost V 0 bases and J 0 bases, with 9 bases left between them. Germline-derived CDR1 and CDR2 are LNHDA and SQIVND (reference sequence). CDR3 length equals 15 residues.

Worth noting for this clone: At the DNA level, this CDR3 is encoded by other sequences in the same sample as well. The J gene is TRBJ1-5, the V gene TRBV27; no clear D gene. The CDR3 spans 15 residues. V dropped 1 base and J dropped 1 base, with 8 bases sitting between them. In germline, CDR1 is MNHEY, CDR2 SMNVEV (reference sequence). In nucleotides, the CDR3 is TGTGCCAGCAGTTTATACGGACCGAGCAATCAGCCCCAGCATTTT. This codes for CASSLYGPSNQPQHF.

CDR3 residues: CASSNPSTGELFF. CDR3 DNA: TGTGCCAGTAGTAACCCGTCCACCGGGGAGCTGTTTTTT. The gene calls are TRBV19 and TRBJ2-2; no reliable D call. Germline CDR1 is LNHDA and CDR2 is SQIVND (reference sequence). The V end lost 4 bases, the J end lost 4 bases, and 7 bases lay between the germline ends. The CDR3 spans 13 residues. The full variable domain, with the rest looked up from reference TRBV19 and TRBJ2-2, is DGGITQSPKYLFRKEGQNVTLSCEQNLNHDAMYWYRQDPGQGLRLIYYSQIVNDFQKGDIAEGYSVSREKKESFPLTVTSAQKNPTAFYLCASSNPSTGELFFGEGSRLTVL.

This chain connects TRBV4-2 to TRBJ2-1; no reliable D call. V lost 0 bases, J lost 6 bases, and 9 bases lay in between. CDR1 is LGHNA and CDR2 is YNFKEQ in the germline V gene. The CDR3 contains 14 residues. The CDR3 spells CASSQDMAFNEQFF. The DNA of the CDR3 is TGTGCCAGCAGCCAAGATATGGCGTTCAATGAGCAGTTCTTC.

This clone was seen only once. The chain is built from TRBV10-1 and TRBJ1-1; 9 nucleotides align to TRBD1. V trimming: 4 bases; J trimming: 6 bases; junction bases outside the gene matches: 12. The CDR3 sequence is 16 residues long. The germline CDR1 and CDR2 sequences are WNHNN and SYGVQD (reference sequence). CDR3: CASSGQGGEGNPEAFF. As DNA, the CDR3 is TGCGCCAGCAGTGGACAGGGGGGGGAGGGTAACCCTGAAGCTTTCTTT.

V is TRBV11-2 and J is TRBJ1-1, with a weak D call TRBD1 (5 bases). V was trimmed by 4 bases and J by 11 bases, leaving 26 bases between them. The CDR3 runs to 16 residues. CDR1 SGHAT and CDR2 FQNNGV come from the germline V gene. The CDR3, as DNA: TGTGCCAGCAGCTATTGGGACGGAACAATCCCCTGGGGGGCTTTCTTT. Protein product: CASSYWDGTIPWGAFF. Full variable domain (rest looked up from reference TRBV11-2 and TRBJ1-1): EAGVAQSPRYKIIEKRQSVAFWCNPISGHATLYWYQQILGQGPKLLIQFQNNGVVDDSQLPKDRFSAERLKGVDSTLKIQPAKLEDSAVYLCASSYWDGTIPWGAFFGQGTRLTVV.

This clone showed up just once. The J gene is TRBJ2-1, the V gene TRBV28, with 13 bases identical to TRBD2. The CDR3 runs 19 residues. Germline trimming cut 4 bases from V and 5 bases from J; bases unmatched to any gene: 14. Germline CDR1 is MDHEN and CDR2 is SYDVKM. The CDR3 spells CASSWGLAGKPTKDNEQFF. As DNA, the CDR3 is TGTGCCAGCAGTTGGGGACTAGCGGGAAAACCGACAAAGGACAATGAGCAGTTCTTC.

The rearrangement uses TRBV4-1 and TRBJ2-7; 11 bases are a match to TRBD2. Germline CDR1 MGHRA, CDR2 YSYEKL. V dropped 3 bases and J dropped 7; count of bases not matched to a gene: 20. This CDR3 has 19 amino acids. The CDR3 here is CASSQTRGVRLAGRGEQYF. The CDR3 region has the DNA TGCGCCAGCAGCCAGACCCGTGGGGTCCGACTAGCGGGAAGGGGGGAGCAGTACTTC.

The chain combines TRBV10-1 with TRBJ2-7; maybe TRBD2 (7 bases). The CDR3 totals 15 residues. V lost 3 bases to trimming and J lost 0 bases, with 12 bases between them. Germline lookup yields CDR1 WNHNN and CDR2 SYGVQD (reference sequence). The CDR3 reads CASSDGAGASYEQYF. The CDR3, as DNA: TGCGCCAGCAGTGATGGGGCGGGGGCCTCCTACGAGCAGTACTTC.

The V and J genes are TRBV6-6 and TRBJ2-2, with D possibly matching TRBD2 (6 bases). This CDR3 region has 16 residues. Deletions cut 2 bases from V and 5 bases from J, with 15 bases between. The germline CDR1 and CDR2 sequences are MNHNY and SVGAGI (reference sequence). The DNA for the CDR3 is TGTGCCAGCAGTTACAGGGTCGGGAGTGTTACCGGGGAGCTGTTTTTT. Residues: CASSYRVGSVTGELFF.

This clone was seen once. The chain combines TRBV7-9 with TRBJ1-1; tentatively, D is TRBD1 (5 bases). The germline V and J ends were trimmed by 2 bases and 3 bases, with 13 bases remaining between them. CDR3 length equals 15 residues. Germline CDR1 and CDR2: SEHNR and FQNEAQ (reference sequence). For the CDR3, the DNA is TGTGCCAGCAGCTTACTGCAGGGAGGGGACACTGAAGCTTTCTTT. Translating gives CASSLLQGGDTEAFF.

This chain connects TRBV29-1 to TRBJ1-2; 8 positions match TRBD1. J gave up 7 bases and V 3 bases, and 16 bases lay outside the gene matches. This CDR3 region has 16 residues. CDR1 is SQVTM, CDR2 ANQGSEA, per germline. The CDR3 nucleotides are TGCAGCGTTGATTGGGACAGGCCGTATAGGCGGGGTGGCTACACCTTC. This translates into CSVDWDRPYRRGGYTF. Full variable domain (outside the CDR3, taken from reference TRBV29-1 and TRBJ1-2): SAVISQKPSRDICQRGTSLTIQCQVDSQVTMMFWYRQQPGQSLTLIATANQGSEATYESGFVIDKFPISRPNLTFSTLTVSNMSPEDSSIYLCSVDWDRPYRRGGYTFGSGTRLTVV.

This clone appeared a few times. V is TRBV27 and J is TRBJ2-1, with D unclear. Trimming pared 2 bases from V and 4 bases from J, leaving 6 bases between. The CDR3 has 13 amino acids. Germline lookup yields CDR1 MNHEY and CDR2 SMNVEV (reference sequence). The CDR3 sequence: CASSLMAYNEQFF. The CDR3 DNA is TGTGCCAGCAGTTTAATGGCTTACAATGAGCAGTTCTTC.

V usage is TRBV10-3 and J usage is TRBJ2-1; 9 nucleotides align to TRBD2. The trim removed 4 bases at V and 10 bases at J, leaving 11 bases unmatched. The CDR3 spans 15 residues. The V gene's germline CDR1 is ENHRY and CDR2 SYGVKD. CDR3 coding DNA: TGTGCCATCAGTGGGGGAAGCGGGAGGCCACAGGAGCAGTTCTTC. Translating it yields CAISGGSGRPQEQFF.

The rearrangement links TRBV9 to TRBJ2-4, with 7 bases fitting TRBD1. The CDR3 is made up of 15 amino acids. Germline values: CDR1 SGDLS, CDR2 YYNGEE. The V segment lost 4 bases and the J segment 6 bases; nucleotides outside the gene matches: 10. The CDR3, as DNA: TGTGCCAGCAGCAAGACAGGGTTGGACAGAAACATTCAGTACTTC. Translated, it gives CASSKTGLDRNIQYF.